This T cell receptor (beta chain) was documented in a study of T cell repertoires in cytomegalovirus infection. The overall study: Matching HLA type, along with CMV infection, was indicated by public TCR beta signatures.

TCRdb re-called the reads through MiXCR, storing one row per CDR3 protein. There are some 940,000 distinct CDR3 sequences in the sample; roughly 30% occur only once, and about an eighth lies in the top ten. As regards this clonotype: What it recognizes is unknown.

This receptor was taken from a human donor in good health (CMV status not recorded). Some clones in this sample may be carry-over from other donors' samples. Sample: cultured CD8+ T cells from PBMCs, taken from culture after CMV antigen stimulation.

Written as DNA, the CDR3 is TGTGCCAGCAGTCCGAGGCGGGACAGTCACACCGGGGAGCTGTTTTTT. It translates to CASSPRRDSHTGELFF. The chain couples TRBV12-3 or TRBV12-4 to TRBJ2-2; D possibly corresponds to TRBD1 (7 bases). Trimming removed 5 bases at V and 3 bases at J, with 16 bases between. The CDR3 length is 16 residues.